Listed below are T cell receptor beta chains from one sample, sequenced in a study of long-term antiretroviral therapy in people with HIV. Assay used: immunoSEQ multiplex PCR; TCRdb lists only in-frame clones, some missing. The table lists around 32,000 clones, 97% of them singletons, with approximately 1.9% in the top ten. Sample: unsorted PBMCs, taken 7.6 years after starting antiretroviral therapy. These receptors were taken from a man aged 25 to 40 with HIV. The CDR3 runs from the conserved cysteine through the conserved F or W. D genes are given only for firm matches. Clone size, where shown, is once, few, many, or a class for clones that have expanded.

J: TRBJ2-5
D: -
size: -
V: TRBV18
DNA: TGTGCCAGCTCACCATCCGCGGGACAGACGTACCAAGAGACCCAGTACTTC
CDR3: CASSPSAGQTYQETQYF

J: TRBJ1-2
D: TRBD1
size: -
V: TRBV25-1
DNA: TGTGCCAGCAAGGAGACAGGGAATAACTATGGCTACACCTTC
CDR3: CASKETGNNYGYTF

J: TRBJ2-5
D: -
size: -
V: TRBV9
DNA: TGTGCCAGCAGCGCCGGGACGGGTTGGGAGACCCAGTACTTC
CDR3: CASSAGTGWETQYF

J: TRBJ2-2
D: TRBD2
size: -
V: TRBV5-4
DNA: TGTGCCAGCAGCTCCCTGGGACTAGTCGCGAACACCGGGGAGCTGTTTTTT
CDR3: CASSSLGLVANTGELFF

J: TRBJ1-2
D: -
size: once
V: TRBV2
DNA: TGTGCCAGCACTATAAACTATGGCTACACCTTC
CDR3: CASTINYGYTF

J: TRBJ1-1
D: TRBD1
size: -
V: TRBV18
DNA: TGTGCCAGCTCACCGCAGCAGGGGGTGGCAGCGTATGAAGCTTTCTTT
CDR3: CASSPQQGVAAYEAFF

J: TRBJ2-1
D: TRBD2
size: -
V: TRBV19
DNA: TGTGCCAGTAGTAAGCGGACTAGCGGGGATAGCTCCTACAATGAGCAGTTCTTC
CDR3: CASSKRTSGDSSYNEQFF

J: TRBJ1-1
D: -
size: -
V: TRBV7-7
DNA: TGTGCTAGCAGCTTAAGGGAGGACACTGAAGCTTTCTTT
CDR3: CASSLREDTEAFF

J: TRBJ2-5
D: -
size: -
V: TRBV5-1
DNA: TGCGCCAGCGCGCGGGCACTCTACCAAGAGACCCAGTACTTC
CDR3: CASARALYQETQYF

J: TRBJ2-7
D: -
size: -
V: TRBV7-9
DNA: TGTGCCAGCAGCTTACGGGTCGCGGCCCATGGCTCCTACGAGCAGTACTTC
CDR3: CASSLRVAAHGSYEQYF

J: TRBJ2-7
D: -
size: -
V: TRBV6-5
DNA: TGTGCCAGCAGTCACACGGGACTGGAGTCCTACGAGCAGTACTTC
CDR3: CASSHTGLESYEQYF

J: TRBJ2-2
D: -
size: -
V: TRBV6-5
DNA: TGTGCCAGCAGTTTCGGGACACACACCGGGGAGCTGTTTTTT
CDR3: CASSFGTHTGELFF

J: TRBJ2-7
D: -
size: -
V: TRBV9
DNA: TGTGCCAGCAGCGTAGACCCGTACACCGCCTACGAGCAGTACTTC
CDR3: CASSVDPYTAYEQYF

J: TRBJ2-2
D: TRBD2
size: -
V: TRBV6-7
DNA: TGTGCTAAATTAAGGGGGGGCGATTCAGCGGGAGAAGGCGGGGAGCTGTTTTTT
CDR3: CAKLRGGDSAGEGGELFF

J: TRBJ2-7
D: -
size: -
V: TRBV4-3
DNA: TGCGCCAGCAGCCAAGTAAATAGGGGGACGTACGAGCAGTACTTC
CDR3: CASSQVNRGTYEQYF

J: TRBJ2-3
D: -
size: -
V: TRBV11-2
DNA: TGTGCCAGCAGACCCGGGACTTTTCTTCCGGGTACGCAGTATTTT
CDR3: CASRPGTFLPGTQYF

J: TRBJ2-1
D: -
size: -
V: TRBV9
DNA: TGTGCCAGCAGCCCCGGACGAAATGAGCAGTTCTTC
CDR3: CASSPGRNEQFF

J: TRBJ2-5
D: -
size: once
V: TRBV5-6
DNA: TGTGCCAGCAGCTCCTTGGGTAGGAGTTTTGAGACCCAGTACTTC
CDR3: CASSSLGRSFETQYF

J: TRBJ2-5
D: -
size: -
V: TRBV29-1
DNA: TGCAGCGGGAAGGGCGGTGAGACCCAGTACTTC
CDR3: CSGKGGETQYF

J: TRBJ1-5
D: -
size: -
V: TRBV2
DNA: TGTGCCAGCAGTGGGGAGGGGGAGGGTCAGCCCCAGCATTTT
CDR3: CASSGEGEGQPQHF

J: TRBJ2-3
D: TRBD2
size: -
V: TRBV2
DNA: TGTGCCAGCAGTCCGATAGCGGGGGTCACAGATACGCAGTATTTT
CDR3: CASSPIAGVTDTQYF

J: TRBJ2-6
D: -
size: once
V: TRBV5-4
DNA: TGTGCCAGCAGCCCCGGGGGCGATGTTGGGGCCAACGTCCTGACTTTC
CDR3: CASSPGGDVGANVLTF

J: TRBJ1-1
D: -
size: once
V: TRBV20-1
DNA: TGCAGTGCTAGGCCCCTTCCCGAAGCTTTCTTT
CDR3: CSARPLPEAFF

J: TRBJ1-2
D: TRBD1
size: -
V: TRBV7-9
DNA: TGTGCCAGCAGACCAGGGACAGGGGGATCATCCTATGGCTACACCTTC
CDR3: CASRPGTGGSSYGYTF

J: TRBJ2-7
D: -
size: -
V: TRBV6-5
DNA: TGTGCCAGCAGTTACTCCGGAAACTTCGAGCAGTACTTC
CDR3: CASSYSGNFEQYF

J: TRBJ2-7
D: -
size: -
V: TRBV4-1
DNA: TGCGCCAGCAGCCAAGTCCAGGAGGGCTACGAGCAGTACTTC
CDR3: CASSQVQEGYEQYF

J: TRBJ1-1
D: -
size: -
V: TRBV11-2
DNA: TGTGCCAGCAGCTTCCCGCCCGAGAACACTGAAGCTTTCTTT
CDR3: CASSFPPENTEAFF

J: TRBJ2-7
D: TRBD2
size: -
V: TRBV6-4
DNA: TGTGCCAGCAGGGAGCGGGAGGTATACGAGCAGTACTTC
CDR3: CASREREVYEQYF

J: TRBJ2-1
D: TRBD1
size: -
V: TRBV7-3
DNA: TGTGCCAGCAGCCGTACGACAGGGGGTCTCTACAATGAGCAGTTCTTC
CDR3: CASSRTTGGLYNEQFF

J: TRBJ1-1
D: -
size: -
V: TRBV9
DNA: TGTGCCAGCAGCCTCACCGGGGCCACTGAAGCTTTCTTT
CDR3: CASSLTGATEAFF

J: TRBJ1-2
D: -
size: -
V: TRBV5-6
DNA: TGTGCCAGCAGTGCGGGGGGACTCTATGGCTACACCTTC
CDR3: CASSAGGLYGYTF

J: TRBJ2-7
D: -
size: -
V: TRBV7-2
DNA: TGTGCCAGCAGCCCTGACTTCAGCTCCTACGAGCAGTACTTC
CDR3: CASSPDFSSYEQYF

J: TRBJ1-1
D: TRBD1
size: -
V: TRBV7-8
DNA: TGTGCCAGCAGCATCGGGACAGGGGGTTTGTTCACTGAAGCTTTCTTT
CDR3: CASSIGTGGLFTEAFF

J: TRBJ2-5
D: -
size: once
V: TRBV5-6
DNA: TGTGCCAGCAGCTTCCCTCGGGGGGAGACCCAGTACTTC
CDR3: CASSFPRGETQYF

J: TRBJ2-7
D: TRBD1
size: -
V: TRBV6-6
DNA: TGTGCCAGCAGCTACACGTCGACAGGGTGGTCCTACGAGCAGTACTTC
CDR3: CASSYTSTGWSYEQYF

J: TRBJ2-1
D: -
size: -
V: TRBV1
DNA: TGCACCAGCAGCCAAGGGAGGCTCCCGGGACAATACGATGGGGCTACATGCAATGAGCAGTTCTTC
CDR3: CTSSQGRLPGQYDGATCNEQFF

J: TRBJ1-2
D: -
size: -
V: TRBV25-1
DNA: TGTGCCAGCAGCCCTAGTACAGTCTACTCGGGTGGCTACACCTTC
CDR3: CASSPSTVYSGGYTF

J: TRBJ1-1
D: -
size: -
V: TRBV6-5
DNA: TGTGCCAGCAGTTACGTAGGGGGGACTGAAGCTTTCTTT
CDR3: CASSYVGGTEAFF

J: TRBJ2-1
D: -
size: -
V: TRBV5-4
DNA: TGTGCCAGCAGGAGAGGCGGGAACGTTGAGGGTGAGCAGTTCTTC
CDR3: CASRRGGNVEGEQFF

J: TRBJ1-1
D: -
size: -
V: TRBV30
DNA: TGTGCCTGGAGTGTAAGGGGGGGCGCGGGAACTGAAGCTTTCTTT
CDR3: CAWSVRGGAGTEAFF

J: TRBJ2-3
D: -
size: -
V: TRBV25-1
DNA: TGTGCCAGTTGGGGGGAGGCAAATACGCAGTATTTT
CDR3: CASWGEANTQYF

J: TRBJ1-2
D: -
size: -
V: TRBV5-6
DNA: TGTGCCAGCAGCTTCGGGGGAGCTAACTATGGCTACACCTTC
CDR3: CASSFGGANYGYTF

J: TRBJ2-7
D: -
size: few
V: TRBV7-8
DNA: TGTGCCAGCAGCTTAGCTTCAGGGACCTACGAGCAGTACTTC
CDR3: CASSLASGTYEQYF

J: TRBJ2-2
D: TRBD2
size: -
V: TRBV6-1
DNA: TGTGCCAGCAGTGGACTAGCGGGGGGAGCCGGGGAGCTGTTTTTT
CDR3: CASSGLAGGAGELFF

J: TRBJ1-2
D: -
size: -
V: TRBV2
DNA: TGTGCCAGCAAGGGGGTGACTATAGGCTACACCTTC
CDR3: CASKGVTIGYTF

J: TRBJ1-1
D: -
size: -
V: TRBV30
DNA: TGTGCCTGGAGTAACCCCGGGGCCCTCGGGACTGAAGCTTTCTTT
CDR3: CAWSNPGALGTEAFF

J: TRBJ2-7
D: -
size: -
V: TRBV7-3
DNA: TGTGCCAGCAGCCCCGGGACTGTGTCCTACGAGCAGTACTTC
CDR3: CASSPGTVSYEQYF

J: TRBJ2-7
D: -
size: -
V: TRBV4-2
DNA: TGTGCCAGCAGCCAAGCAGGGAACTCCTACGAGCAGTACTTC
CDR3: CASSQAGNSYEQYF

J: TRBJ2-7
D: -
size: -
V: TRBV7-8
DNA: TGTGCCAGCAGCTCCTTGTGGGAGCAGTACTTC
CDR3: CASSSLWEQYF

J: TRBJ1-2
D: -
size: -
V: TRBV7-9
DNA: TGTGCCAGCAGCTTATCGGGGTATGGCTACACCTTC
CDR3: CASSLSGYGYTF

J: TRBJ1-1
D: TRBD1
size: -
V: TRBV6-4
DNA: TGTGCCAGCAGGAGGGACAGAGAGAACACTGAAGCTTTCTTT
CDR3: CASRRDRENTEAFF

J: TRBJ2-1
D: -
size: -
V: TRBV6-5
DNA: TGTGCCAGCAGTACGGGACTCGCCAATGAGCAGTTCTTC
CDR3: CASSTGLANEQFF

J: TRBJ2-5
D: -
size: -
V: TRBV5-1
DNA: TGCGCCAGCAGCTGGGACGGGGTCCAAGAGACCCAGTACTTC
CDR3: CASSWDGVQETQYF

J: TRBJ1-1
D: -
size: -
V: TRBV5-6
DNA: TGTGCCAGCAGCCTCGGGTGGACTGAAGCTTTCTTT
CDR3: CASSLGWTEAFF

J: TRBJ1-4
D: -
size: -
V: TRBV27
DNA: TGTGCCAGCAGTCCCACCCCCGCAGGGTTAGAAAAACTGTTTTTT
CDR3: CASSPTPAGLEKLFF

J: TRBJ1-2
D: -
size: -
V: TRBV18
DNA: TGTGCCAGCTCACCAGTTTCGGGCAACTATGGCTACACCTTC
CDR3: CASSPVSGNYGYTF

J: TRBJ1-1
D: -
size: -
V: TRBV10-3
DNA: TGTGCCATCAGGAGCTCCGGGACAACCAACACTGAAGCTTTCTTT
CDR3: CAIRSSGTTNTEAFF

J: TRBJ2-7
D: TRBD2
size: -
V: TRBV19
DNA: TGTGCCAGTAGTCGCAGCGGGACGAGCTCCTACGAGCAGTACTTC
CDR3: CASSRSGTSSYEQYF